The rows below give T cell receptor beta chains drawn from one sample of a study of blood T cell repertoires in COVID-19. The repertoire was sequenced with immunoSEQ multiplex PCR; TCRdb's copy has only in-frame clones and lacks some. The sample holds under 100,000 clones; around 94% are singletons and the top ten take about 6.6%. Sequencing used peripheral blood. These TCRs come from an older woman with active COVID-19. The CDR3 runs from the conserved cysteine through the conserved F or W. D genes are given only for firm matches. Clone size is not always given. Where it is, it says once, few, many or a class for expanded clones.

J,size,V,D,CDR3,DNA
TRBJ1-1,once,TRBV28,-,CASSSGGGENTEAFF,TGTGCCAGCAGTTCGGGGGGTGGTGAGAACACTGAAGCTTTCTTT
TRBJ1-4,-,TRBV6-1,TRBD1,CASSARAGGSNEKLFF,TGTGCCAGCAGTGCCCGGGCAGGGGGGTCAAATGAAAAACTGTTTTTT
TRBJ1-1,few,TRBV27,TRBD1,CASSRDRRNTEAFF,TGTGCCAGCAGTCGGGACAGGCGAAACACTGAAGCTTTCTTT
TRBJ1-2,few,TRBV19,-,CASSPPVNYGYTF,TGTGCCAGTAGTCCCCCAGTTAACTATGGCTACACCTTC
TRBJ2-2,-,TRBV29-1,TRBD2,CSVKLAGGTGELFF,TGCAGCGTCAAACTAGCGGGGGGCACCGGGGAGCTGTTTTTT
TRBJ2-3,-,TRBV11-2,-,CASSLAGQNTDTQYF,TGTGCCAGCAGCTTAGCAGGACAGAACACAGATACGCAGTATTTT
TRBJ2-1,-,TRBV24-1,TRBD2,CATSDVTSGSLDEQFF,TGTGCCACCAGTGATGTGACTAGCGGGAGTCTCGATGAGCAGTTCTTC
TRBJ2-1,-,TRBV19,TRBD2,CASSILVSGNNEQFF,TGTGCCAGTAGTATATTGGTTAGCGGGAACAATGAGCAGTTCTTC
TRBJ2-7,few,TRBV19,-,CASRPRGFLSKQYF,TGTGCCAGTAGACCCAGGGGTTTTCTGAGCAAGCAGTACTTC
TRBJ1-1,-,TRBV10-3,-,CAISGREGTAFF,TGTGCCATCAGTGGGCGGGAGGGAACAGCTTTCTTT
TRBJ1-5,-,TRBV2,-,CASSENRNQPQHF,TGTGCCAGCAGTGAGAACAGAAATCAGCCCCAGCATTTT
TRBJ1-5,-,TRBV19,-,CASSSGQRGQPQHF,TGTGCCAGTAGTTCCGGACAGAGGGGGCAGCCCCAGCATTTT
TRBJ2-1,-,TRBV7-8,TRBD2,CASSLVAGTSGRGNEQFF,TGTGCCAGCAGCTTAGTTGCCGGGACTAGCGGGCGGGGAAATGAGCAGTTCTTC
TRBJ2-3,-,TRBV6-5,TRBD1,CASRTGPDTQYF,TGTGCCAGCAGGACAGGGCCAGATACGCAGTATTTT
TRBJ1-4,-,TRBV18,-,CASSPWGRKEKLFF,TGTGCCAGCTCACCATGGGGGCGCAAGGAAAAACTGTTTTTT
TRBJ1-2,-,TRBV6-1,-,CASSETVKYGYTF,TGTGCCAGCAGTGAGACAGTCAAGTATGGCTACACCTTC